Shown below are 5 T cell receptor delta chains from a single sample sequenced in a study of gamma-delta chains in newborns, infants, children. TCRdb re-called the reads through CATT. The table lists roughly 4,500 delta-chain clones, roughly 14% of them singletons, with roughly 8.5% in the top ten. Sequenced sample: blood. The origin of the receptors is a child who was a newborn, infant or young child, either healthy, febrile or measles-vaccinated (not recorded which).

Turning to this clone: It is likely a read error: a sequence one base away is far more abundant. The same CDR3 is also encoded by other DNA sequences in this sample. This chain links TRDV2 with TRDJ3, with 12 bases lining up with TRDD3. CDR1 and CDR2 (germline): GEAIGNYY, EKD. The CDR3 runs 19 residues. With V trimmed by 3 bases and J by 3 bases, 8 bases remained unmatched. The CDR3 DNA reads as TGTGCCTGTGACTCCGTGCTGGGGGATACGAACTGGGACACCCGACAGATGTTTTTC. Its protein product is CACDSVLGDTNWDTRQMFF.

Sample share makes this clone large. This same CDR3 is encoded by further DNA sequences in the sample. The chain links TRDV2 to TRDJ1; D is ambiguous. The CDR3 is 15 amino acids. The V gene lost 0 bases and the J gene lost 0 bases, with 10 bases spanning the gap. The germline gives CDR1 GEAIGNYY, CDR2 EKD. The CDR3 region has the DNA TGTGCCTGTGACACCCTAGGGGCCAACACCGATAAACTCATCTTT. Translated: CACDTLGANTDKLIF.

On this clone: A much larger clone sits a single nucleotide away, making a read error possible. Additional DNA sequences in this sample encode the identical CDR3. The rearrangement links TRDV2 to TRDJ1, with D perhaps TRDD3 (6 bases). The CDR3 is made up of 17 amino acids. Germline V gene sequence: CDR1 GEAIGNYY, CDR2 EKD. V was trimmed by 3 bases and J by 0 bases, leaving 19 bases between them. The CDR3 is CACDSLGDTRDTDKLIF. The CDR3 DNA sequence: TGTGCCTGTGACTCACTGGGAGATACGCGGGACACCGATAAACTCATCTTT.

This clone was counted a few times. With a much larger clone just one base away, this may be a read error. The sample carries other DNA sequences with the same CDR3. The chain couples TRDV2 to TRDJ1; the match to TRDD3 covers 12 bases. Germline CDR1 is GEAIGNYY and CDR2 is EKD. CDR3 size: 18 residues. As DNA, the CDR3 is TGCGCCTGTGACACTCTTACTGGGGGATACCCTGGCCCCGATAAACTCATCTTT. Its translation is CACDTLTGGYPGPDKLIF.

Note on this clone: This could be a read error, since a much larger clone is one nucleotide away. Other DNA sequences in this sample translate to the same CDR3. The rearrangement joins TRDV3 to TRDJ1; 8 nucleotides agree with TRDD3. Germline assignment: CDR1 TVYSNPD and CDR2 GDNSRS (reference sequence). The CDR3 has 16 residues. The CDR3 loop reads CAFKGYWGEYTDKLIF. DNA for the CDR3: TGTGCCTTTAAAGGGTACTGGGGGGAGTACACCGACAAACTCATCTTT.